What follows are 19 T cell receptor beta chains derived from one specimen sequenced in a study of sequential checkpoint blockade in melanoma (dated by TCRdb to about 2019). Preparation of the library involved the immunoSEQ multiplex PCR assay. Drawn from immuneACCESS, this table holds only the in-frame rearrangements with V and J called that TCRdb kept. Clones are partly lost; checked studies trace under half to an unresolved V gene and leave the rest unexplained. The sample contains under 40,000 clones, more than 70% of them found a single time. The ten most abundant clones make up 12% of the sample. The meaning of the sample's treatment or condition label: randomized to nivolumab then ipilimumab (arm A) or the reverse (arm B). Sample: CD8+ T cells sorted from blood (inferred from file names), taken from a patient given nivolumab and ipilimumab in sequence. Receptors were obtained from a human donor with melanoma.

The chain carries TRBV27 and TRBJ1-5; tentatively, D is TRBD1 (6 bases). The germline gives CDR1 MNHEY, CDR2 SMNVEV (reference sequence). The V end was cut by 2 bases, the J end by 4 bases, with 12 bases between. CDR3 length: 15 amino acids. The CDR3, as DNA: TGTGCCAGCAGTTTACACCGACAGGATAATCAGCCCCAGCATTTT. Encoded protein: CASSLHRQDNQPQHF.

J is TRBJ1-5 and V is TRBV30; 7 bases agree with TRBD1. Trimming took 0 bases from V and 2 from J; bases not matched to a gene: 4. The CDR3 is 15 residues long. CDR1 GTSNPN and CDR2 SVGIG come from the germline V gene (reference sequence). CDR3: CAWSVTGAGNQPQHF. The CDR3 bases are TGTGCCTGGAGTGTTACAGGGGCGGGCAATCAGCCCCAGCATTTT.

The chain joins TRBV6-1 to TRBJ2-2; no firm D call. Germline V lookup: CDR1 MNHNS, CDR2 SASEGT. The CDR3 has 15 residues. Trimming took off 2 bases at V and 5 bases at J, with 12 bases between the two ends. In nucleotides, the CDR3 is TGTGCCAGCAGTGAAAGAGAGGCTTGGACCGGGGAGCTGTTTTTT. It translates to CASSEREAWTGELFF.

The chain is built from TRBV7-8 and TRBJ1-4; no clear D gene. V was cut by 5 bases and J by 5 bases, with 18 bases left in between. The CDR3 consists of 16 residues. Per the germline V gene, CDR1 is SGHVS and CDR2 is FQNEAQ. The CDR3 DNA follows: TGTGCCAGCAGCCAGTTTTTTAGAACAGTGAATGAAAAACTGTTTTTT. Residues: CASSQFFRTVNEKLFF.

The chain is built from TRBV2 and TRBJ2-6, with D perhaps TRBD1 (5 bases). Looked up from germline, CDR1 is SNHLY and CDR2 is FYNNEI. The CDR3 totals 17 residues. Trimming removed 5 bases at V and 1 base at J, with 15 bases between. CDR3 in amino acids: CASSRARAASGANVLTF. CDR3 coding DNA: TGTGCCAGCAGTAGGGCCAGGGCTGCTTCTGGGGCCAACGTCCTGACTTTC.

The J gene is TRBJ1-5, the V gene TRBV7-2, with D possibly matching TRBD1 (5 bases). CDR1 and CDR2 (germline): SGHTA, FQGNSA. The CDR3 extends over 16 amino acids. V lost 2 bases and J lost 2, with 13 bases in between. CDR3 sequence: CASSLMGGGGNQPQHF. CDR3 sequence (DNA): TGTGCCAGCAGCTTAATGGGGGGTGGGGGCAATCAGCCCCAGCATTTT. Looking up the rest from reference TRBV7-2 and TRBJ1-5 gives the full variable domain: GAGVSQSPSNKVTEKGKDVELRCDPISGHTALYWYRQSLGQGLEFLIYFQGNSAPDKSGLPSDRFSAERTGGSVSTLTIQRTQQEDSAVYLCASSLMGGGGNQPQHFGDGTRLSIL.

The V and J genes are TRBV2 and TRBJ2-7; TRBD2 aligns across 14 bases. The CDR3 runs 15 residues. Germline CDR1 SNHLY, CDR2 FYNNEI. CDR3 bases: TGTGCCAGCAGAGAAGGACTAGCGGGAGGTTACGAGCAGTACGTC. Amino acid sequence: CASREGLAGGYEQYV.

The genes are TRBV25-1 and TRBJ2-3; the match to TRBD2 covers 12 bases. The CDR3 runs to 18 residues. CDR1 and CDR2 (germline): MGHDK, SYGVNS. The ends lost 1 base at V and 6 bases at J; junction bases unmatched: 11. The CDR3 DNA reads TGTGCCAGCAGTGAATCCCCTAGCGGGAGGGCCCGAATGGATACGCAGTATTTT. This codes for CASSESPSGRARMDTQYF.

The genes are TRBV10-2 and TRBJ2-5; possible D gene TRBD2, 6 bases. Trimming took 3 bases from V and 3 from J, leaving 11 bases between them. The germline CDR1 and CDR2 sequences are WSHSY and SAAADI. The CDR3 contains 14 residues. The CDR3 DNA reads TGCGCCAGCAGTGACCGGGAGCTGGAAGAGACCCAGTACTTC. As protein: CASSDRELEETQYF.

The chain couples TRBV6-5 to TRBJ1-2; D ambiguous. The V gene lost 4 bases and the J gene lost 8 bases, with 14 bases spanning the gap. Looked up from germline, CDR1 is MNHEY and CDR2 is SVGAGI. This CDR3 is 13 amino acids long. The CDR3 sequence: CASSSGELRGYTF. The CDR3 DNA reads as TGTGCCAGCAGTTCCGGGGAGTTAAGGGGCTACACCTTC.

The chain has TRBV7-3 and TRBJ1-1; D not certain. Trimming removed 5 bases from V and 4 bases from J, with 11 bases in between. Germline CDR1 reads SGHTA; CDR2 reads FQGTGA. This CDR3 contains 13 residues. As DNA, the CDR3 is TGTGCCAGCAGCGCCCGGGAGTCCACTGAAGCTTTCTTT. Protein product: CASSARESTEAFF.

This clone was detected once. The rearrangement joins TRBV9 to TRBJ1-4, with D tentatively TRBD1 (6 bases). Germline V lookup: CDR1 SGDLS, CDR2 YYNGEE. CDR3 length: 17 amino acids. Trimming shortened V by 2 bases and J by 7 bases, and 21 bases separated the two germline ends. The CDR3 loop reads CASSVLGLGGLGEKLFF. Written as DNA, the CDR3 is TGTGCCAGCAGCGTCCTTGGATTGGGGGGGCTAGGTGAAAAACTGTTTTTT.

The V call is TRBV5-1, the J call TRBJ1-4; D possibly corresponds to TRBD1 (6 bases). V gave up 3 bases and J gave up 5 bases, with 17 bases separating them. The CDR3 contains 16 residues. In germline, CDR1 is SGHRS, CDR2 YFSETQ. CDR3 protein: CASSSRGRQENEKLFF. CDR3 sequence (DNA): TGCGCCAGCAGCTCCCGAGGGAGACAGGAAAATGAAAAACTGTTTTTT.

The chain couples TRBV19 to TRBJ1-5; D possibly corresponds to TRBD1 (5 bases). V gave up 3 bases and J gave up 4 bases, with 13 bases separating them. This CDR3 has 15 residues. Germline V gene sequence: CDR1 LNHDA, CDR2 SQIVND (reference sequence). This CDR3 is CASSIWQGGNQPQHF. The CDR3 DNA is TGTGCCAGTAGTATTTGGCAGGGCGGTAATCAGCCCCAGCATTTT.

The rearrangement links TRBV5-6 to TRBJ2-5; 9 nucleotides agree with TRBD1. The V and J ends lost 2 bases and 4 bases, in that order; junction bases with no gene match: 3. The CDR3 consists of 14 residues. The germline V gene encodes CDR1 SGHDT and CDR2 YYEEEE. The CDR3 nucleotides are TGTGCCAGCAGCTTTGGGACAGGGTCAGAGACCCAGTACTTC. Translation gives CASSFGTGSETQYF. The full variable domain, with the rest looked up from reference TRBV5-6 and TRBJ2-5, is DAGVTQSPTHLIKTRGQQVTLRCSPKSGHDTVSWYQQALGQGPQFIFQYYEEEERQRGNFPDRFSGHQFPNYSSELNVNALLLGDSALYLCASSFGTGSETQYFGPGTRLLVL.

This chain links TRBV4-3 with TRBJ2-1; 7 bases agree with TRBD2. Losses at the gene ends were 0 bases for V and 6 bases for J; bases not matched to a gene: 11. The CDR3 contains 17 residues. Germline-derived CDR1 and CDR2 are LGHNA and YSLEER. The CDR3 coding sequence is TGCGCCAGCAGCCAAGATTTTCGACTAGCCGCGTCCAATGAGCAGTTCTTC. It yields the protein CASSQDFRLAASNEQFF.

The chain uses TRBV27 and TRBJ1-2; 9 bases map to TRBD1. V was pared by 8 bases and J by 8 bases, with 3 bases of the junction left unmatched. Germline V gene sequence: CDR1 MNHEY, CDR2 SMNVEV (reference sequence). This CDR3 is 11 amino acids long. The CDR3 here is CASGQGQGYTF. The CDR3 nucleotides are TGTGCCAGCGGACAGGGGCAGGGCTACACCTTC.

The sample holds a few counts of this clone. At one boundary the junction diverges from the germline segment, which might be a read error. V is TRBV7-7 and J is TRBJ2-5, with 9 nucleotides matching TRBD1. CDR3 length: 15 residues. Germline CDR1 reads SSHAT; CDR2 reads FNYEAQ (reference sequence). DNA of the CDR3: TGTGCTAGCAGCATACGACAGGGGGAACAAGAGACCCAGTACTTC. Protein product: CASSIRQGEQETQYF.

This clone was found once. The CDR3: CASSYEGLGTEAFF. DNA for the CDR3: TGCGCCAGCAGCTATGAGGGTTTAGGCACTGAAGCTTTCTTT. The gene calls are TRBV5-1 and TRBJ1-1; D is unresolved. This CDR3 is 14 amino acids long. Looked up from germline, CDR1 is SGHRS and CDR2 is YFSETQ. The V end was cut by 3 bases, the J end by 4 bases, with 13 bases between.